The clone carrying this T cell receptor (beta chain) occurred a few times. Methods used by the authors: How many nucleated cells were present was estimated from reference gene primer amplification. The repertoire was sequenced with immunoSEQ multiplex PCR; TCRdb's copy has only in-frame clones and lacks some. The DNA was the basis for D and trimming; V, J and clone size are from that table. The table lists approximately 110,000 clones, roughly 80% of them singletons, with approximately 22% in the top ten. Germline CDR1 and CDR2: LNHDA and SQIVND (reference sequence). CDR3 length equals 13 residues. The V end lost 3 bases, the J end lost 4 bases, and 7 bases lay between the germline ends. These data are taken from a study of blood T cell repertoires in COVID-19.

Specimen: peripheral blood. This TCR was sampled from a man between 65 and 85 years old with active or convalescent COVID-19. The rearrangement joins TRBV19 to TRBJ1-5; D is unclear. The CDR3 loop reads CASSIQRNQPQHF. CDR3 nucleotide sequence: TGTGCCAGTAGTATTCAGCGTAATCAGCCCCAGCATTTT.